The clone carrying this T cell receptor (beta chain) has just a few counts. Its specificity is unknown. Proliferating CFSE-low MLR cells were sequenced to define alloreactive TCRbeta sequences. This sample stems from a study of T cell clones after liver transplantation. Profiling relied on immunoSEQ multiplex PCR, and the TCRdb table lists in-frame clones only, not all of them. The sample shows 5,600 or so clones, about 32% of them seen only once. CDR3 size: 12 residues. The ends were cut back, 3 bases at V and 4 bases at J, with 6 bases in the middle. Germline V gene lookup returns CDR1 ENHRY and CDR2 SYGVKD.

The source material was CD4+ T cells from cultured PBMCs. This chain links TRBV10-3 with TRBJ1-2; unclear D gene. The clonotype was recovered from a human patient who received a liver transplant. Some T cells may trace back to the graft donor. The CDR3 DNA reads as TGTGCCATCAGTGAATGGGGCTATGGCTACACCTTC. It codes for CAISEWGYGYTF.